Below are 15 T cell receptor beta chains sequenced from a single sample in a study of beta chain features in type 1 diabetes. These receptors have no identified antigens. General study points: In every one of the four CD4+ subsets, TCRB CDR3s were moderately but significantly shorter in Type 1 diabetes patients.

Expressed TCRB transcripts were sequenced after all isolated RNA was converted to cDNA. Using immunoSEQ multiplex PCR, the repertoire was profiled, and TCRdb retains in-frame clones only, with some absent. The profile shows about 650,000 clones, around 12% of them singletons. Input material: naive CD4+ T cells from blood. The receptors were gathered from a man aged 30 to 45 with type 1 diabetes.

The chain carries TRBV4-2 and TRBJ2-3, with D perhaps matching TRBD2 (7 bases). The CDR3 is 15 residues long. Per germline, CDR1 LGHNA and CDR2 YNFKEQ. Trimming removed 3 bases at V and 2 bases at J, with 12 bases between. The CDR3 region has the DNA TGTGCCAGCAGCCACTCCCGGGGGGCCACAGATACGCAGTATTTT. It translates to CASSHSRGATDTQYF.

This clone was picked up a small number of times. The V gene is TRBV5-6, the J gene TRBJ1-1; 9 bases are a match to TRBD1. The V gene end was trimmed by 8 bases and the J gene end by 4 bases; junction bases not matched to a gene: 6. From germline, CDR1 is SGHDT and CDR2 YYEEEE. The CDR3 runs to 13 residues. Here the CDR3 DNA reads TGTGCCAGTACGGGACAGGGTTTCACTGAAGCTTTCTTT. This codes for CASTGQGFTEAFF.

Points on this clone: Other DNA sequences in this sample translate to the same CDR3. V usage is TRBV11-2 and J usage is TRBJ2-1, with 8 nucleotides matching TRBD1. This CDR3 has 15 residues. V trimming: 5 bases; J trimming: 1 base; junction bases outside the gene matches: 4. Germline CDR1 SGHAT, CDR2 FQNNGV. In nucleotides, the CDR3 is TGTGCCAGCAGCCTAGGACAGGGTTCCTACAATGAGCAGTTCTTC. Amino acids: CASSLGQGSYNEQFF.

There are a few counts of this clone. This CDR3 is also generated by other DNA sequences in the sample. The chain has TRBV5-1 and TRBJ2-1; 7 nucleotides align to TRBD1. Germline V gene sequence: CDR1 SGHRS, CDR2 YFSETQ. This CDR3 region has 13 residues. Trimming cost V 0 bases and J 6 bases; bases outside gene matches: 0. CDR3 in amino acids: CASSLDRGNEQFF. Here the CDR3 DNA reads TGCGCCAGCAGCTTGGACAGGGGCAATGAGCAGTTCTTC.

This rearrangement joins TRBV28 to TRBJ2-7; D unresolved. This CDR3 contains 11 residues. Trimming shortened V by 3 bases and J by 3 bases, and 3 bases separated the two germline ends. Germline V lookup: CDR1 MDHEN, CDR2 SYDVKM. In nucleotides, the CDR3 is TGTGCCAGCAGTTTCTACTACGAGCAGTACTTC. It codes for CASSFYYEQYF.

This clone was seen more than once but under ten times. The rearrangement joins TRBV7-9 to TRBJ1-2, with 7 bases that match TRBD1. From germline, CDR1 is SEHNR and CDR2 FQNEAQ (reference sequence). V lost 1 base and J lost 0; bases outside the gene matches: 2. The CDR3 totals 15 residues. CDR3 sequence reads: CASSLGTGPNYGYTF. CDR3 sequence (DNA): TGTGCCAGCAGCTTAGGGACAGGACCTAACTATGGCTACACCTTC.

The chain has TRBV7-9 and TRBJ1-2; a weak D match, TRBD1 (5 bases). This CDR3 is 14 amino acids long. The germline V gene encodes CDR1 SEHNR and CDR2 FQNEAQ (reference sequence). V dropped 11 bases and J dropped 7 bases, with 23 bases sitting between them. The CDR3 DNA is TGTGCCGTCCCACAAGTCAGGGACGGGGGTGGCTACACCTTC. The encoded protein is CAVPQVRDGGGYTF.

This sequence joins TRBV4-2 and TRBJ1-1; no firm D call. CDR1 and CDR2 from the germline V gene are LGHNA and YNFKEQ. This CDR3 is 14 amino acids long. The V and J ends lost 0 bases and 1 base respectively, with 6 bases between them. CDR3 nucleotide sequence: TGTGCCAGCAGCCAAGAGACCAGGAACACTGAAGCTTTCTTT. Translating it yields CASSQETRNTEAFF.

The gene calls are TRBV4-2 and TRBJ1-5, with 8 nucleotides matching TRBD1. The junction had 4 bases not matched to a gene; V was cut back by 1 base and J by 5 bases. This CDR3 has 15 amino acids. In germline, CDR1 is LGHNA, CDR2 YNFKEQ. The CDR3, as DNA: TGTGCCAGCAGCCAAGGCGGGACAGGTCATCAGCCCCAGCATTTT. It specifies CASSQGGTGHQPQHF.

Details on this clone: This sample includes further DNA sequences coding for the same CDR3. The gene calls are TRBV18 and TRBJ2-7, with D unclear. Germline CDR1 reads KGHSH; CDR2 reads LQKENI. Trimming cost V 1 base and J 0 bases, with 4 bases left between them. The CDR3 has 13 residues. For the CDR3, the DNA is TGTGCCAGCTCACCACGGCTCTCCTACGAGCAGTACTTC. This codes for CASSPRLSYEQYF.

The chain couples TRBV7-9 to TRBJ1-5, with 8 nucleotides matching TRBD1. The CDR3 consists of 15 residues. V was pared by 4 bases and J by 3 bases, with 5 bases of the junction left unmatched. Germline loops: CDR1 SEHNR, CDR2 FQNEAQ (reference sequence). The DNA of the CDR3 is TGTGCCAGCAGCTCAGGACAGGGAGACAATCAGCCCCAGCATTTT. Translating it yields CASSSGQGDNQPQHF.

This chain connects TRBV6-5 to TRBJ1-2; 7 nucleotides agree with TRBD1. Per germline, CDR1 MNHEY and CDR2 SVGAGI. The trim removed 6 bases at V and 7 bases at J, leaving 5 bases unmatched. The CDR3 length is 12 residues. CDR3 sequence reads: CASRRQGIGYTF. In nucleotides, the CDR3 is TGTGCCAGCAGAAGACAGGGAATTGGCTACACCTTC.

This clone has only a few counts. This chain connects TRBV10-2 to TRBJ2-7; D unclear. The germline gives CDR1 WSHSY, CDR2 SAAADI. The CDR3 length is 12 residues. The ends were cut back, 0 bases at V and 5 bases at J, with 5 bases in the middle. CDR3 region: CASSESFHEQYF. CDR3 DNA: TGCGCCAGCAGTGAGTCCTTCCACGAGCAGTACTTC.

In this sample, this clone turned up a few times. The J gene is TRBJ2-1, the V gene TRBV29-1; D is possibly TRBD1 or TRBD2 (5 bases each). With 7 bases removed from V and 10 bases from J, the gap between germline ends came to 11 bases. Germline CDR1 is SQVTM and CDR2 is ANQGSEA. There are 10 residues in the CDR3. The CDR3 DNA follows: TGCAGCGGTGGGACCAACGAGCAGTTCTTC. Translated: CSGGTNEQFF.

This clone was seen a handful of times. The chain is built from TRBV29-1 and TRBJ2-7; 10 bases align to TRBD1. Germline V CDR1 and CDR2: SQVTM, ANQGSEA. V gave up 0 bases and J gave up 3 bases; unmatched junction bases: 5. This CDR3 has 15 residues. This CDR3 reads CSVEDQGQGGYEQYF. DNA of the CDR3: TGCAGCGTTGAAGATCAAGGACAGGGGGGCTACGAGCAGTACTTC.